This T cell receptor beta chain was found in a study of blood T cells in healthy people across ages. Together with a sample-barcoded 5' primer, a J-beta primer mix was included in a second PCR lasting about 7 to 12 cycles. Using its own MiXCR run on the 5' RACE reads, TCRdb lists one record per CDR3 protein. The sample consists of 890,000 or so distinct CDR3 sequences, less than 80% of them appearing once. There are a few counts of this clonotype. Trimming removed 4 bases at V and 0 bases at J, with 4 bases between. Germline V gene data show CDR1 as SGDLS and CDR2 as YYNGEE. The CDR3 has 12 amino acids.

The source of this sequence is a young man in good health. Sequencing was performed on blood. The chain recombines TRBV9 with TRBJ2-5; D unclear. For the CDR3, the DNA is TGTGCCAGCAGCCCAGACCAAGAGACCCAGTACTTC. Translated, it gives CASSPDQETQYF.